Shown below are 32 T cell receptor beta chains from a single sample sequenced in a study of T cells in narcolepsy (dated by TCRdb to the late 2010s). The library was produced with the immunoSEQ multiplex PCR assay. The table comes from immuneACCESS by way of TCRdb, which keeps in-frame sequences with V and J called. Part of the clones is missing from these tables; in studies checked, under half for an unresolved V gene and the rest for unknown reasons. In all, the sample holds 10,000 to 12,000 clones, and over 65% of those were seen once. 22% of the sample is taken by the ten largest. Material for sequencing was CD45RA- memory CD8+ T cells from PBMCs. The sample's cell subset or site label, decoded: memory T cells sorted ex vivo from peripheral blood. Source of these receptors: a human donor with narcolepsy.

The chain employs TRBV7-3 and TRBJ2-5; 8 bases are a match to TRBD2. The germline V gene has CDR1 SGHTA and CDR2 FQGTGA. V shed 3 bases, J shed 4 bases, and the junction held 1 base outside the gene matches. The CDR3 contains 13 residues. The CDR3 spells CASSFAGGETQYF. The DNA for the CDR3 is TGTGCCAGCAGCTTTGCGGGGGGAGAGACCCAGTACTTC. The entire variable domain, with the rest obtained from reference TRBV7-3 and TRBJ2-5, is as follows: GAGVSQTPSNKVTEKGKYVELRCDPISGHTALYWYRQSLGQGPEFLIYFQGTGAADDSGLPNDRFFAVRPEGSVSTLKIQRTERGDSAVYLCASSFAGGETQYFGPGTRLLVL.

CDR3 protein: CASSYGKGDTQYF. DNA for the CDR3: TGTGCCAGCAGTTACGGCAAGGGAGATACGCAGTATTTT. This chain uses TRBV6-5 with TRBJ2-3; D is ambiguous. V shed 2 bases and J shed 5 bases, with 8 bases lying between them. In germline, CDR1 is MNHEY, CDR2 SVGAGI. This CDR3 spans 13 amino acids.

J is TRBJ1-5 and V is TRBV6-1; D uncertain. Germline CDR1 and CDR2: MNHNS and SASEGT. The germline V and J ends were trimmed by 5 bases and 7 bases, with 6 bases remaining between them. The CDR3 runs 11 residues. CDR3 residues: CASSNGQPQHF. In DNA form, the CDR3 reads TGTGCCAGCAGTAACGGCCAGCCCCAGCATTTT.

The rearrangement links TRBV7-8 to TRBJ2-7, with a tentative D call TRBD2 (6 bases). CDR3 size: 13 residues. Trimming stripped 5 bases from V and 7 bases from J, with 15 bases between. CDR1 and CDR2 from the germline V gene are SGHVS and FQNEAQ. Here the CDR3 DNA reads TGTGCCAGCAGCCTACGCGTCGGACTAGAGCAGTACTTC. This translates into CASSLRVGLEQYF.

This chain links TRBV27 with TRBJ2-1; TRBD2 agrees at 9 bases. This CDR3 has 22 amino acids. Germline values: CDR1 MNHEY, CDR2 SMNVEV (reference sequence). V lost 6 bases to trimming and J lost 4 bases; unmatched junction nucleotides: 28. The CDR3 loop reads CASSSAGGLTMSSWGTYNEQFF. DNA for the CDR3: TGTGCCAGCAGCTCAGCGGGGGGACTTACAATGAGCAGTTGGGGGACTTACAATGAGCAGTTCTTC.

The J gene is TRBJ1-2, the V gene TRBV4-3; 8 bases match TRBD1. The CDR3 runs to 16 residues. Germline V gene lookup returns CDR1 LGHNA and CDR2 YSLEER. V shed 0 bases, J shed 4 bases, and the junction held 7 bases outside the gene matches. This CDR3 reads CASSQDVGQGLYGYTF. The CDR3 region has the DNA TGCGCCAGCAGCCAAGATGTTGGACAGGGCCTCTATGGCTACACCTTC.

The V and J genes are TRBV7-9 and TRBJ2-3; tentative D call: TRBD1 (6 bases). The CDR3 has 15 amino acids. The germline V and J ends were trimmed by 5 bases and 5 bases, with 17 bases remaining between them. Germline V lookup: CDR1 SEHNR, CDR2 FQNEAQ (reference sequence). The CDR3 region is CASSRTDSPQDTQYF. The CDR3 DNA sequence: TGTGCCAGCAGCCGCACGGACAGCCCCCAAGATACGCAGTATTTT.

V and J are TRBV6-5 and TRBJ2-3; D perhaps matches TRBD1 (5 bases). The V end lost 5 bases, the J end lost 4 bases, and 13 bases lay between the germline ends. In germline, CDR1 is MNHEY, CDR2 SVGAGI. The CDR3 covers 14 residues. The CDR3 coding sequence is TGTGCCAGCAGTCTGATTATAGGGGCAGATACGCAGTATTTT. Its protein is CASSLIIGADTQYF.

V gene TRBV6-5 combines with J gene TRBJ2-1, with D tentatively TRBD1 or TRBD2 (5 bases each). Between the trimmed V and J ends, which lost 7 bases and 0 bases, there was a span of 13 bases. This CDR3 has 15 residues. Germline V lookup: CDR1 MNHEY, CDR2 SVGAGI. CDR3 in DNA: TGTGCCAGCACTCCCTCAGGGAGCTCCTACAATGAGCAGTTCTTC. Protein: CASTPSGSSYNEQFF.

About this clone: Germline and junction disagree at one end, which may indicate a read error. V usage is TRBV7-7 and J usage is TRBJ2-5, with unresolved D. The CDR3 length is 13 residues. Germline loops: CDR1 SSHAT, CDR2 FNYEAQ (reference sequence). This CDR3 is CASSRRVHETQYF. The DNA of the CDR3 is TGTGCTAGCAGCCGCCGGGTTCATGAAACCCAGTACTTC.

The genes are TRBV4-3 and TRBJ2-2; possible D gene TRBD1, 5 bases. V was trimmed by 0 bases and J by 7 bases, leaving 6 bases between them. Per the germline V gene, CDR1 is LGHNA and CDR2 is YSLEER. This CDR3 region has 13 residues. CDR3 coding DNA: TGCGCCAGCAGCCAAGAAAGGGGCGGGGAGCTGTTTTTT. Translation gives CASSQERGGELFF.

This chain connects TRBV7-9 to TRBJ2-5, with TRBD1 matching over 7 bases. Germline values: CDR1 SEHNR, CDR2 FQNEAQ (reference sequence). The CDR3 is 13 amino acids. Trimming at V came to 8 bases and at J to 4 bases, leaving 7 bases not matched to a gene. The CDR3 region is CASETGTRETQYF. CDR3 sequence (DNA): TGTGCCAGCGAGACAGGGACAAGAGAGACCCAGTACTTC.

This rearrangement joins TRBV27 to TRBJ1-1, with D possibly matching TRBD1 (5 bases). The CDR3 covers 12 residues. Trimming stripped 0 bases from V and 11 bases from J, with 10 bases between. In germline, CDR1 is MNHEY, CDR2 SMNVEV (reference sequence). The CDR3 region is CASSLSGGDAFF. The CDR3 DNA sequence: TGTGCCAGCAGTTTATCGGGGGGGGATGCTTTCTTT.

The chain uses TRBV2 and TRBJ2-7, with unresolved D. The germline CDR1 and CDR2 sequences are SNHLY and FYNNEI. The CDR3 is 12 amino acids. Trimming removed 4 bases at V and 2 bases at J, with 6 bases between. The CDR3 DNA is TGTGCCAGCAGTGGGCAGACCTACGAGCAGTACTTC. Amino acids: CASSGQTYEQYF.

V usage is TRBV7-6 and J usage is TRBJ2-7, with D unresolved. V dropped 1 base and J dropped 5 bases, with 6 bases sitting between them. Germline CDR1 reads SGHVS; CDR2 reads FNYEAQ. The CDR3 consists of 12 residues. The CDR3 loop is CASSLGAHEQYF. CDR3 bases: TGTGCCAGCAGCTTAGGAGCCCACGAGCAGTACTTC.

The chain has TRBV10-1 and TRBJ2-1; D is unclear. With 4 bases removed from V and 0 bases from J, the gap between germline ends came to 7 bases. The length of the CDR3 is 14 residues. CDR1 is WNHNN and CDR2 is SYGVQD in the germline V gene (reference sequence). The CDR3 is CASSARSSYNEQFF. The CDR3 DNA follows: TGCGCCAGCAGTGCGCGGAGCTCCTACAATGAGCAGTTCTTC.

The V gene is TRBV15, the J gene TRBJ2-7; TRBD1 is a possible D gene (5 bases). Trimming took off 5 bases at V and 5 bases at J, with 16 bases between the two ends. The CDR3 contains 14 residues. Germline-derived CDR1 and CDR2 are LNHNV and YYDKDF (reference sequence). CDR3 coding DNA: TGTGCCACCAGCCGCCTTATCCAGGGAAACGAGCAGTACTTC. Encoded protein: CATSRLIQGNEQYF.

This chain links TRBV19 with TRBJ1-1; D possibly corresponds to TRBD1 (5 bases). CDR3 length: 18 amino acids. Trimming cost V 5 bases and J 0 bases, with 22 bases left between them. Germline V lookup: CDR1 LNHDA, CDR2 SQIVND (reference sequence). Here the CDR3 reads CASSAAGVGAVMNTEAFF. The CDR3 region has the DNA TGTGCCAGTAGTGCAGCAGGTGTAGGGGCGGTCATGAACACTGAAGCTTTCTTT.

The chain is built from TRBV7-2 and TRBJ1-3; tentative D call: TRBD1 (5 bases). The CDR3 runs to 14 residues. Germline V gives CDR1 SGHTA, CDR2 FQGNSA. Trimming cost V 5 bases and J 0 bases, with 8 bases left between them. CDR3 bases: TGTGCCAGCAGCCTGGACAACTCTGGAAACACCATATATTTT. This codes for CASSLDNSGNTIYF.

Comments on this clone: This CDR3 is also generated by other DNA sequences in the sample. The chain joins TRBV4-3 to TRBJ2-1; TRBD2 matches at 8 bases. There are 14 residues in the CDR3. Germline CDR1 LGHNA, CDR2 YSLEER. The V gene end was trimmed by 5 bases and the J gene end by 7 bases; junction bases not matched to a gene: 7. The CDR3 DNA follows: TGCGCCAGCAGCTTATGGACTAGCCATAATGAGCAGTTCTTC. This encodes CASSLWTSHNEQFF.

This sequence joins TRBV5-4 and TRBJ1-2, with D unresolved. With 4 bases removed from V and 2 bases from J, the gap between germline ends came to 15 bases. The germline gives CDR1 SGHNT, CDR2 YYREEE (reference sequence). This CDR3 region has 15 residues. CDR3 amino acids: CASSPFGVHNYGYTF. The CDR3 DNA reads TGTGCCAGCAGCCCTTTCGGGGTCCACAACTATGGCTACACCTTC.

The chain carries TRBV7-8 and TRBJ2-3, with D perhaps TRBD2 (5 bases). Germline CDR1 is SGHVS and CDR2 is FQNEAQ. V shed 0 bases and J shed 4 bases, with 14 bases lying between them. The CDR3 is made up of 16 amino acids. The CDR3 here is CASSLARGRGSDTQYF. The CDR3 DNA reads as TGTGCCAGCAGCTTAGCGCGAGGGAGAGGATCAGATACGCAGTATTTT.

The chain couples TRBV28 to TRBJ1-2; TRBD1 is a possible D gene (5 bases). Deletions cut 6 bases from V and 3 bases from J, with 29 bases between. Germline loops: CDR1 MDHEN, CDR2 SYDVKM. This CDR3 is built from 19 residues. The CDR3 loop reads CASSPPRWTRRRRDYGYTF. The CDR3 nucleotides are TGTGCCAGCAGCCCCCCCCGGTGGACACGGAGAAGGCGGGACTATGGCTACACCTTC.

This chain links TRBV7-3 with TRBJ2-5; 7 bases fit TRBD1. The DNA matches TRBJ2-7 better at its end, which makes the J call doubtful. Germline CDR1 SGHTA, CDR2 FQGTGA. The CDR3 covers 13 residues. The CDR3 DNA follows: TGTGCCAGCAGCACCAGACAGGGCGGCGAGCAGTACTTC. As protein: CASSTRQGGEQYF.

The chain links TRBV4-3 to TRBJ1-2; D gene ambiguous. V lost 0 bases, J lost 7 bases, and 21 bases lay in between. Per germline, CDR1 LGHNA and CDR2 YSLEER. This CDR3 has 17 residues. The CDR3 sequence is CASSQDRSGGSWAGYTF. CDR3 nucleotides: TGCGCCAGCAGCCAAGATAGGTCGGGCGGGAGTTGGGCTGGCTACACCTTC.

This clone is a singleton in its sample. One base separates it from a far larger clone, so it is likely a read error. The rearrangement uses TRBV29-1 and TRBJ2-7; TRBD1 matches 8 bases. This CDR3 is built from 12 residues. CDR1 and CDR2 (germline): SQVTM, ANQGSEA. CDR3 residues: CRVETGAYEQYF. CDR3 nucleotide sequence: TGCAGGGTTGAGACAGGGGCCTACGAGCAGTACTTC.

The V gene is TRBV27, the J gene TRBJ2-7; 8 bases map to TRBD2. This CDR3 is 14 amino acids long. CDR1 is MNHEY, CDR2 SMNVEV, per germline (reference sequence). Unmatched junction bases numbered 10, after V lost 6 bases and J lost 6 bases. The CDR3 loop is CASSPSGSLSEQYF. CDR3 in DNA: TGTGCCAGCAGCCCGAGCGGGAGTCTCTCCGAGCAGTACTTC.

This clone was observed a single time. The DNA is left out, because the CDR3 cannot be placed on it with certainty; the CDR3 is given as TCRdb lists it. The chain couples TRBV28 to TRBJ2-3; the DNA was not used to check the table's D call, TRBD2. From germline, CDR1 is MDHEN and CDR2 SYDVKM. The CDR3 comprises 15 residues, both ends counted. The CDR3 protein is CASSLGTGVFDTQYF.

This chain connects TRBV6-4 to TRBJ1-1, with a weak D call TRBD1 (6 bases). Per the germline V gene, CDR1 is MRHNA and CDR2 is SNTAGT. There are 14 residues in the CDR3. The germline V and J ends were trimmed by 6 bases and 1 base, with 12 bases remaining between them. CDR3 amino acids: CASRDSPENTEAFF. The CDR3 coding sequence is TGTGCCAGCAGGGACAGTCCGGAGAACACTGAAGCTTTCTTT.

This clone came up a few times. A junction boundary mismatches the germline segment, possibly from a read error. The genes are TRBV7-7 and TRBJ2-1; 8 bases match TRBD1. The CDR3 has 15 amino acids. The V gene's germline CDR1 is SSHAT and CDR2 FNYEAQ (reference sequence). The CDR3 DNA is TGTGCTAGCAGCTTACTGGCAGGGGGCAAAAATGAGCAGTTCTTC. Its protein is CASSLLAGGKNEQFF.

The chain combines TRBV6-5 with TRBJ2-7; D is possibly TRBD2 (6 bases). The germline CDR1 and CDR2 sequences are MNHEY and SVGAGI. V shed 7 bases and J shed 13 bases, with 14 bases lying between them. The CDR3 length is 10 residues. Written as DNA, the CDR3 is TGTGCCAGCAAACTCCGGGACTTATACTTC. Translating it yields CASKLRDLYF.

This chain connects TRBV7-9 to TRBJ2-1, with 7 bases that match TRBD1. CDR3 length: 14 amino acids. Per the germline V gene, CDR1 is SEHNR and CDR2 is FQNEAQ (reference sequence). The junction had 7 bases not matched to a gene; V was cut back by 4 bases and J by 7 bases. The CDR3 bases are TGTGCCAGCAGCTCCCGGGACAGAATAAATGAGCAGTTCTTC. It specifies CASSSRDRINEQFF.